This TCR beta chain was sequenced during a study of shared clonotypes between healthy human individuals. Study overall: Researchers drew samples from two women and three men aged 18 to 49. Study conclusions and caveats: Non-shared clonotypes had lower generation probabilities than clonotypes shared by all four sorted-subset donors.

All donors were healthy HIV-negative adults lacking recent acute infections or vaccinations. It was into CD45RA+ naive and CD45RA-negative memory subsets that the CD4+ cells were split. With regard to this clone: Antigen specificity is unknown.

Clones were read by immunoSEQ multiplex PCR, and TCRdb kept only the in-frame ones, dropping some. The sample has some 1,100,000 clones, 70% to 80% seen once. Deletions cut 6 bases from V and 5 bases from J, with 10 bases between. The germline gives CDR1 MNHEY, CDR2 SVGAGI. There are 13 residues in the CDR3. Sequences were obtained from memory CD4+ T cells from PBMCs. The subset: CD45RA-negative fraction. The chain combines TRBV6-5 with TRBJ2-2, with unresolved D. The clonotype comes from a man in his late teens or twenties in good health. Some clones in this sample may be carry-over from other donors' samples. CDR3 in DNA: TGTGCCAGCAGAACGACCCCGACCGGGGAGCTGTTTTTT. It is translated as CASRTTPTGELFF.